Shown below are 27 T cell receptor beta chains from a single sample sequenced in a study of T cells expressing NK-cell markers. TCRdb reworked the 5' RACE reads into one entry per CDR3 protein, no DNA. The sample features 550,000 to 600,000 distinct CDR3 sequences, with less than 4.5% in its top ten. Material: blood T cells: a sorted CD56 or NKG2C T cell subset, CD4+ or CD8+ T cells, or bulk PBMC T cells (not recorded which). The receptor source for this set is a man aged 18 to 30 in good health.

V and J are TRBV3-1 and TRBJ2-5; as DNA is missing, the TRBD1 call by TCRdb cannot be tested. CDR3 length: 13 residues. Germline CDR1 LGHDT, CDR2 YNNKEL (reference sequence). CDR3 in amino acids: CANPETGKETQYF.

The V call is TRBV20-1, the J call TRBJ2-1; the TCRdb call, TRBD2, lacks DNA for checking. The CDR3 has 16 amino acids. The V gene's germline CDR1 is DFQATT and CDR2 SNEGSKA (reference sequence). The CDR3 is CSARDRRLAGAGEQFF.

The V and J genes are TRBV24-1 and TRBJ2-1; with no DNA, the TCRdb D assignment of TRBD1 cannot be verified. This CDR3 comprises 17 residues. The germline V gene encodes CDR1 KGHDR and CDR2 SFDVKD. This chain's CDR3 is CATSAPGGGGRNNEQFF.

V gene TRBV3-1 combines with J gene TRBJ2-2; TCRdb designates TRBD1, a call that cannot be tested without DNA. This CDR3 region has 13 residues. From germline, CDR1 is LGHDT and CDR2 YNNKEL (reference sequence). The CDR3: CASEISVPGELFF.

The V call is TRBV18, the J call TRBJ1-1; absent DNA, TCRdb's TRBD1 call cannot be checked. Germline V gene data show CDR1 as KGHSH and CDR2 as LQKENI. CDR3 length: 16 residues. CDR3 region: CASSPLDRGRNTEAFF.

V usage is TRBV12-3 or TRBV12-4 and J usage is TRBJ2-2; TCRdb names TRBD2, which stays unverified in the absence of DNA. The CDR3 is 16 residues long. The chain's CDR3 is CASSPRTSGNTGELFF.

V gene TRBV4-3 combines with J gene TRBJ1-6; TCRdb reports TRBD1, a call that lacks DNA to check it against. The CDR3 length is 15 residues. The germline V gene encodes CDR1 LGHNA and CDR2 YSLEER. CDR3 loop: CASSQDQGKNSPLHF.

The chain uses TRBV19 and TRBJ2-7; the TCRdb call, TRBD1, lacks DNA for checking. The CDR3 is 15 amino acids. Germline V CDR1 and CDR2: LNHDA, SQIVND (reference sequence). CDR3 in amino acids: CASSIALGTGDEQYF.

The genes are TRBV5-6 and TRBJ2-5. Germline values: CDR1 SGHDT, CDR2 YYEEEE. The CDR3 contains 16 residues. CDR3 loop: CASSLIRTTPQETQYF.

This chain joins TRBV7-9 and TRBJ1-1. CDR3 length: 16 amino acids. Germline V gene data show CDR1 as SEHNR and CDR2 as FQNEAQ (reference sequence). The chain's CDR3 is CASSLLSGRVDPEAFF.

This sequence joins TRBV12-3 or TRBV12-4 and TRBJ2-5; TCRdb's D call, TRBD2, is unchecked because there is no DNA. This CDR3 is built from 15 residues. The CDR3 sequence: CASSLYSGMLETQYF.

The CDR3 loop is CASSHRWTGLDEQYF. The rearrangement links TRBV5-5 to TRBJ2-7; TCRdb calls TRBD1, which cannot be checked without DNA. This CDR3 has 15 residues. Germline CDR1 is SGHKS and CDR2 is YYEKEE (reference sequence).

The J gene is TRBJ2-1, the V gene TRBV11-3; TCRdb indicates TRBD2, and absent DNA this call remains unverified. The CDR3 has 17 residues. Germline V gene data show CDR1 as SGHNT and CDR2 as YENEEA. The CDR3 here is CASSNNVRLAGVDEQFF.

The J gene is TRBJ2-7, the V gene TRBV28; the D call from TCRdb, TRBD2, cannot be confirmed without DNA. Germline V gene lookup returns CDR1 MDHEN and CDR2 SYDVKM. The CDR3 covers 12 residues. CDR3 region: CASSSGLGEQYF.

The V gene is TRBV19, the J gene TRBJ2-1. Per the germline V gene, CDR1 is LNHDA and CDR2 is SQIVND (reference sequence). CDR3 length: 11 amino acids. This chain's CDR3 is CASRGKDEQFF.

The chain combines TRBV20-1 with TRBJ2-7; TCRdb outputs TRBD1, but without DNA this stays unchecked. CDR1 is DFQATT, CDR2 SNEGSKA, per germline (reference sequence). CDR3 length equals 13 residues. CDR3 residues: CSASYRGPGEQYF.

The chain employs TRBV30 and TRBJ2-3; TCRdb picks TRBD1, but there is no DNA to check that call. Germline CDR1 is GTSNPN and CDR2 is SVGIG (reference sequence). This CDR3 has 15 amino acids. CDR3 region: CAWDLQETHTDTQYF. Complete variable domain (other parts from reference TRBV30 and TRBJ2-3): SQTIHQWPATLVQPVGSPLSLECTVEGTSNPNLYWYRQAAGRGLQLLFYSVGIGQISSEVPQNLSASRPQDRQFILSSKKLLLSDSGFYLCAWDLQETHTDTQYFGPGTRLTVL.

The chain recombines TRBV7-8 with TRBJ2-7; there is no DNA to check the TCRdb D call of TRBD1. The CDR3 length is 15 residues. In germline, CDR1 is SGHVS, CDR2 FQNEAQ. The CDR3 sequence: CASSYRVTRSYEQYF.

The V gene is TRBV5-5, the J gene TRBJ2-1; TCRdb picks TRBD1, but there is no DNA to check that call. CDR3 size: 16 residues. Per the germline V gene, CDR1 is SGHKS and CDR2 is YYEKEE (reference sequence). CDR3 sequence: CASRAEQGLAYNEQFF.

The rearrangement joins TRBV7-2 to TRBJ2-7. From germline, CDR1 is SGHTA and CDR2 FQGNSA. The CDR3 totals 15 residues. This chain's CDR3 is CASSLGRLYSYEQYF.

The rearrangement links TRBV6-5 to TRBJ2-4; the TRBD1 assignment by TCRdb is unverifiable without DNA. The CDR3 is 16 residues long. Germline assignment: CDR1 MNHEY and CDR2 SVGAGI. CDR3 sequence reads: CASRRRTGVAKNIQYF.

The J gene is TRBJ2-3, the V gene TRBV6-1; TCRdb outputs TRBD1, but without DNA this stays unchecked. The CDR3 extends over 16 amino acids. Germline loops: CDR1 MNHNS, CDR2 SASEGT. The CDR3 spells CASSARRGPGTDTQYF.

The CDR3 reads CAGTKTDSLNEQFF. The rearrangement uses TRBV5-4 and TRBJ2-1; TCRdb lists TRBD1, though no DNA is available to test this call. CDR3 length: 14 amino acids. Germline-derived CDR1 and CDR2 are SGHNT and YYREEE (reference sequence).

This chain's CDR3 is CASSQVPPLVSGRVSDTQYF. The chain couples TRBV4-2 to TRBJ2-3; the D call from TCRdb, TRBD2, cannot be confirmed without DNA. This CDR3 spans 20 amino acids. Germline V gives CDR1 LGHNA, CDR2 YNFKEQ.

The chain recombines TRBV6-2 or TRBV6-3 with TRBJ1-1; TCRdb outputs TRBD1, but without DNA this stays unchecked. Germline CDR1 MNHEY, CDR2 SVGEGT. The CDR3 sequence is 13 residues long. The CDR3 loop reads CASGPQGNTEAFF.

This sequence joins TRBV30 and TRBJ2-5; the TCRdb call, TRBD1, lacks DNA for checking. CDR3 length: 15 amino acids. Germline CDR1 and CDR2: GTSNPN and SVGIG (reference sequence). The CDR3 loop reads CAWSVAIGGRETQYF.

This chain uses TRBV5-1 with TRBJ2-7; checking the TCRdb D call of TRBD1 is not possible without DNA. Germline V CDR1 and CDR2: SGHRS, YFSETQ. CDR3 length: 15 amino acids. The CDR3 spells CASSLLGDRGDEQYF.